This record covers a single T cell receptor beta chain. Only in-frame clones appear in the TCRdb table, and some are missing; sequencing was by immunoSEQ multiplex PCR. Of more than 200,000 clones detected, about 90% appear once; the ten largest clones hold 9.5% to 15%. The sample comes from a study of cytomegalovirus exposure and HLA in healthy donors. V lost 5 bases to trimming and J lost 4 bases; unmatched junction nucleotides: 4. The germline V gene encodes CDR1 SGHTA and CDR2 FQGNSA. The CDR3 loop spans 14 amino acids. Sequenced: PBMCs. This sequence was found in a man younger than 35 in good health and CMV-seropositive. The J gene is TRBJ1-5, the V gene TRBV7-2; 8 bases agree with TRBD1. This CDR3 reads CASSLTGVNQPQHF. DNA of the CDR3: TGTGCCAGCAGCCTGACAGGGGTGAATCAGCCCCAGCATTTT.